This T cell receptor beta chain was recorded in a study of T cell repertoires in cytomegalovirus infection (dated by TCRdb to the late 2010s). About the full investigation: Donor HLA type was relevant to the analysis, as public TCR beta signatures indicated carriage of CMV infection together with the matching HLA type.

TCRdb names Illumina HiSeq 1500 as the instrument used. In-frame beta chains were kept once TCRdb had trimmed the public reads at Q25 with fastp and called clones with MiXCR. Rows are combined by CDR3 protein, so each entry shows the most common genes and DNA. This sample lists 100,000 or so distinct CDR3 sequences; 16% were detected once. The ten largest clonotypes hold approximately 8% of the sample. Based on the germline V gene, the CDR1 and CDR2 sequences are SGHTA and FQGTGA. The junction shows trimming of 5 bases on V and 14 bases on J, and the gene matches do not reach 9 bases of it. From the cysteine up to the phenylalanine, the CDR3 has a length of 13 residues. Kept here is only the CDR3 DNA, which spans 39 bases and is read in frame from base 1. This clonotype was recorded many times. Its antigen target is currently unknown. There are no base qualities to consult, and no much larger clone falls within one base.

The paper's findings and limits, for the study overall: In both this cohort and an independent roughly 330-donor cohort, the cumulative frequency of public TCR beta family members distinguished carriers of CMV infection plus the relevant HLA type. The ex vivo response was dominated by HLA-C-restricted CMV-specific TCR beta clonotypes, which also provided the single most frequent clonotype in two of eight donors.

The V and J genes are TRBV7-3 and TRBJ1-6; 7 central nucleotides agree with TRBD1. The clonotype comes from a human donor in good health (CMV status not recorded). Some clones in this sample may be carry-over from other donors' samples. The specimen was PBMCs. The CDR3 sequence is CASSQSRDSALHF. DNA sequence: TGTGCCAGCAGCCAATCCCGGGACAGTGCCCTCCACTTT. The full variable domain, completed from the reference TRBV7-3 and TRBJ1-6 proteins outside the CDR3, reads GAGVSQTPSNKVTEKGKYVELRCDPISGHTALYWYRQSLGQGPEFLIYFQGTGAADDSGLPNDRFFAVRPEGSVSTLKIQRTERGDSAVYLCASSQSRDSALHFGNGTRLTVT.